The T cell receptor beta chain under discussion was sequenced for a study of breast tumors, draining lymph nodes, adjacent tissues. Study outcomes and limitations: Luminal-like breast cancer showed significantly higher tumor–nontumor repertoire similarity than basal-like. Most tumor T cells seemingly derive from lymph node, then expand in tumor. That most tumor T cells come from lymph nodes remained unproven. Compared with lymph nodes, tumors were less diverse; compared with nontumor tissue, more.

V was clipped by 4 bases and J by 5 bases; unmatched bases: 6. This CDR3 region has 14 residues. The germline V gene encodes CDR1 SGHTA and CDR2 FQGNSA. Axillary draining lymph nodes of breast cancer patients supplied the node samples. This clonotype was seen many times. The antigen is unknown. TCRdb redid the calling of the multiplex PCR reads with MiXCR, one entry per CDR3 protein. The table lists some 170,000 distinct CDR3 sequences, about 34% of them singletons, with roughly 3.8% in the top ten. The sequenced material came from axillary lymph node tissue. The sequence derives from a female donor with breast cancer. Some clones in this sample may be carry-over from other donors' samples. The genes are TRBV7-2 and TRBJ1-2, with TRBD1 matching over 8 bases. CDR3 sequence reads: CASSWTGTGYGYTF. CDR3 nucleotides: TGTGCCAGCAGCTGGACAGGGACCGGGTATGGCTACACCTTC.